These 22 T cell receptor beta chains share one sample of origin, sequenced in a study of blood T cell repertoires in COVID-19. TCRdb keeps only in-frame clones here, not all; method: immunoSEQ multiplex PCR. The sample has around 180,000 clones; approximately 80% are singletons. The sequencing sample was made of PBMCs or T cells enriched from blood (not recorded which). These TCRs come from a man aged 50-59 years who had recovered from COVID-19.

The chain recombines TRBV12-2 with TRBJ2-7; TRBD1 is the table's D call, not checked against the DNA. TRBV12-2 is reported as a pseudogene. The length of the CDR3 is 16 residues. The DNA for the CDR3 is TGTGCAAGTCGCTTAGGCAGGGGGCTTAGCACCTACGAGCAGTACTTC. Encoded protein: CASRLGRGLSTYEQYF.

The V and J genes are TRBV7-9 and TRBJ2-5; 10 bases agree with TRBD2. This CDR3 is 17 amino acids long. V gave up 5 bases and J gave up 5 bases; unmatched junction bases: 14. Germline V gives CDR1 SEHNR, CDR2 FQNEAQ (reference sequence). Here the CDR3 reads CASSPSPTAGGQETQYF. The CDR3 DNA sequence: TGTGCCAGCAGCCCCAGCCCAACAGCGGGGGGGCAGGAGACCCAGTACTTC.

The chain couples TRBV4-1 to TRBJ1-3; a weak D match, TRBD1 (5 bases). Germline V lookup: CDR1 MGHRA, CDR2 YSYEKL. Trimming removed 0 bases at V and 2 bases at J, with 8 bases between. The CDR3 runs 15 residues. Here the CDR3 DNA reads TGCGCCAGCAGCCAAGACAGGGCAGCTGGAAACACCATATATTTT. Amino acid sequence: CASSQDRAAGNTIYF.

This rearrangement joins TRBV2 to TRBJ2-7, with TRBD2 matching over 8 bases. The CDR3 length is 14 residues. Trimming cost V 11 bases and J 0 bases; bases outside gene matches: 9. Germline V CDR1 and CDR2: SNHLY, FYNNEI. DNA of the CDR3: TGTGCCCAAGGGGAGCGGGGGAGCTCCTACGAGCAGTACTTC. Translation: CAQGERGSSYEQYF.

The chain employs TRBV4-1 and TRBJ1-5; a possible D gene is TRBD1 (6 bases). V was cut by 3 bases and J by 3 bases, with 12 bases left in between. The germline gives CDR1 MGHRA, CDR2 YSYEKL. There are 15 residues in the CDR3. The CDR3 loop reads CASSHPRGYNQPQHF. The CDR3 nucleotides are TGCGCCAGCAGCCACCCCAGGGGTTACAATCAGCCCCAGCATTTT.

The chain uses TRBV10-3 and TRBJ2-1, with 9 bases fitting TRBD2. The CDR3 spans 16 residues. Germline V gene sequence: CDR1 ENHRY, CDR2 SYGVKD. The trim removed 4 bases at V and 9 bases at J, leaving 13 bases unmatched. The CDR3 is CAISAGLAGSLVEQFF. CDR3 nucleotides: TGTGCCATCAGTGCGGGGCTAGCGGGGTCTCTGGTTGAGCAGTTCTTC.

The rearrangement uses TRBV4-1 and TRBJ1-1; possible D gene TRBD1, 6 bases. Germline V CDR1 and CDR2: MGHRA, YSYEKL. CDR3 length: 13 amino acids. V was pared by 1 base and J by 5 bases, with 8 bases between. The CDR3 bases are TGCGCCAGCAGCCAAGCCAGGGGTACTGAAGCTTTCTTT. It codes for CASSQARGTEAFF.

The chain combines TRBV5-1 with TRBJ2-2, with 7 positions matching TRBD1. The CDR3 totals 13 residues. Looked up from germline, CDR1 is SGHRS and CDR2 is YFSETQ. Losses at the gene ends were 5 bases for V and 7 bases for J; bases not matched to a gene: 5. The CDR3 DNA follows: TGCGCCAGCAGTGACAGGGCGGGCGGGGAGCTGTTTTTT. It yields the protein CASSDRAGGELFF.

The V gene is TRBV20-1, the J gene TRBJ2-7, with no clear D. This CDR3 spans 11 amino acids. The V end was cut by 8 bases, the J end by 1 base, with 9 bases between. CDR1 is DFQATT, CDR2 SNEGSKA, per germline (reference sequence). The CDR3 here is CSTRGSYEQYF. The CDR3 region has the DNA TGCAGTACCCGAGGTTCCTACGAGCAGTACTTC.

The chain employs TRBV19 and TRBJ1-1, with D possibly TRBD1 on 5 matching bases. Germline CDR1 reads LNHDA; CDR2 reads SQIVND (reference sequence). The CDR3 sequence is 16 residues long. Trimming took off 1 base at V and 8 bases at J, with 20 bases between the two ends. The DNA of the CDR3 is TGTGCCAGTAGTATAGGTTTTACGGGACGGACTATGGAAGCTTTCTTT. Translation gives CASSIGFTGRTMEAFF.

The chain employs TRBV5-1 and TRBJ2-6; 8 bases are a match to TRBD1. The germline V gene has CDR1 SGHRS and CDR2 YFSETQ. CDR3 length: 17 residues. With 8 bases clipped from V and 1 base from J, the junction kept 11 bases outside the gene matches. CDR3 coding DNA: TGCGCCAGTTACAGGGGGTATCTAAGGTCTGGGGCCAACGTCCTGACTTTC. Protein: CASYRGYLRSGANVLTF. Using reference TRBV5-1 and TRBJ2-6 for the parts outside the CDR3, the full variable domain is KAGVTQTPRYLIKTRGQQVTLSCSPISGHRSVSWYQQTPGQGLQFLFEYFSETQRNKGNFPGRFSGRQFSNSRSEMNVSTLELGDSALYLCASYRGYLRSGANVLTFGAGSRLTVL.

For this clone: Within the sample, other DNA sequences also encode this same CDR3. The rearrangement uses TRBV4-1 and TRBJ2-6; D not resolved. Per the germline V gene, CDR1 is MGHRA and CDR2 is YSYEKL. The ends were cut back, 0 bases at V and 0 bases at J, with 6 bases in the middle. The CDR3 contains 16 residues. In DNA form, the CDR3 reads TGCGCCAGCAGCCAAGATACGGGCTCTGGGGCCAACGTCCTGACTTTC. Encoded protein: CASSQDTGSGANVLTF.

The chain carries TRBV6-2 or TRBV6-3 and TRBJ2-7; D gene ambiguous. The CDR3 extends over 11 amino acids. CDR1 is MNHEY, CDR2 SVGEGT, per germline. V was clipped by 4 bases and J by 3 bases, with 4 bases between them. CDR3 sequence (DNA): TGTGCCAGCAGTTCCCGCTACGAGCAGTACTTC. Protein: CASSSRYEQYF.

J is TRBJ2-3 and V is TRBV5-4; 7 bases fit TRBD1. The length of the CDR3 is 14 residues. Per the germline V gene, CDR1 is SGHNT and CDR2 is YYREEE (reference sequence). The trim removed 5 bases at V and 2 bases at J, leaving 5 bases unmatched. CDR3 coding DNA: TGTGCCAGCAGTTTCGGACAGGACACAGATACGCAGTATTTT. Amino acids: CASSFGQDTDTQYF.

The chain uses TRBV5-1 and TRBJ1-2, with 7 bases identical to TRBD1. Trimming at V came to 4 bases and at J to 7 bases, leaving 4 bases not matched to a gene. Germline V gives CDR1 SGHRS, CDR2 YFSETQ. CDR3 length: 12 residues. The CDR3 is CASSPGQFGYTF. The DNA of the CDR3 is TGCGCCAGCAGCCCGGGACAGTTTGGCTACACCTTC.

This chain links TRBV2 with TRBJ1-1, with 7 bases fitting TRBD1. The CDR3 has 14 amino acids. Unmatched junction bases numbered 4, after V lost 6 bases and J lost 0 bases. CDR1 SNHLY and CDR2 FYNNEI come from the germline V gene. DNA for the CDR3: TGTGCCAGCAGCCGGACAGGAATGAACACTGAAGCTTTCTTT. It encodes CASSRTGMNTEAFF.

The chain has TRBV5-1 and TRBJ2-5, with TRBD2 as a possible D gene (5 bases). The CDR3 has 12 amino acids. Trimming removed 6 bases from V and 5 bases from J, with 11 bases in between. CDR1 is SGHRS and CDR2 is YFSETQ in the germline V gene. As DNA, the CDR3 is TGCGCCAGCAAACGGGGTGAGGAGACCCAGTACTTC. Its translation is CASKRGEETQYF.

J is TRBJ1-5 and V is TRBV6-1; 10 bases map to TRBD1. The CDR3 loop spans 20 amino acids. Germline trimming cut 1 base from V and 2 bases from J; bases unmatched to any gene: 14. Germline V gene lookup returns CDR1 MNHNS and CDR2 SASEGT. DNA for the CDR3: TGTGCCAGCAGTGAAGGGAGACAGGGGGCTATCGGCAAAGGCAATCAGCCCCAGCATTTT. Its translation is CASSEGRQGAIGKGNQPQHF.

The J gene is TRBJ1-3, the V gene TRBV19; perhaps TRBD1 as D (6 bases). Germline V gives CDR1 LNHDA, CDR2 SQIVND (reference sequence). The germline V and J ends were trimmed by 0 bases and 4 bases, with 16 bases remaining between them. The CDR3 has 17 residues. CDR3 nucleotides: TGTGCCAGTAGTATAGATGACGCGGGGGCTATCGGAAACACCATATATTTT. Translating it yields CASSIDDAGAIGNTIYF.

The chain couples TRBV7-9 to TRBJ2-2; D is possibly TRBD2 (6 bases). CDR3 size: 17 residues. Germline CDR1 and CDR2: SEHNR and FQNEAQ (reference sequence). Trimming took off 1 base at V and 4 bases at J, with 16 bases between the two ends. As DNA, the CDR3 is TGTGCCAGCAGCTTAGTCATTCGGGGGACGGGCACCGGGGAGCTGTTTTTT. Translation gives CASSLVIRGTGTGELFF.

The rearrangement joins TRBV6-1 to TRBJ1-5; D is unclear. The germline CDR1 and CDR2 sequences are MNHNS and SASEGT. The CDR3 runs to 14 residues. The V end lost 0 bases, the J end lost 5 bases, and 8 bases lay between the germline ends. CDR3 in DNA: TGTGCCAGCAGTGAAGCGCTCAGATATCAGCCCCAGCATTTT. It encodes CASSEALRYQPQHF.

The chain employs TRBV4-1 and TRBJ1-6; D is uncertain. This CDR3 comprises 18 residues. CDR1 and CDR2 from the germline V gene are MGHRA and YSYEKL. The V end was cut by 0 bases, the J end by 7 bases, with 19 bases between. The CDR3 DNA reads as TGCGCCAGCAGCCAAGAAACTCCTGGAGGTCCATGGAATTCACCCCTCCACTTT. Translation gives CASSQETPGGPWNSPLHF.